The source of this TCR beta chain is a study of cytomegalovirus exposure and HLA in healthy donors. Regarding the study as a whole: In vitro data verified a few CMV-associated chains as specific for CMV antigens. It was reportedly the case that the classifier diagnosed cytomegalovirus status with high specificity and sensitivity.

The CDR3 extends over 13 amino acids. Germline-derived CDR1 and CDR2 are KGHSH and LQKENI. Losses at the gene ends were 2 bases for V and 11 bases for J; bases not matched to a gene: 5. Notes on this clone: The antigen is undetermined.

Method: immunoSEQ multiplex PCR; TCRdb's copy keeps in-frame clones and lacks some. The sample has about 270,000 clones; 80% to 90% are singletons. Donors came from a validation cohort of over a hundred subjects, distinct from the first 666-subject cohort. The sample taken for sequencing was PBMCs. The chain recombines TRBV18 with TRBJ1-1; TRBD1 matches 10 bases. This receptor was identified in a woman in her late teens or twenties in good health and CMV-seronegative. CDR3 coding DNA: TGTGCCAGCTCACCAGGGGACAGGGGCGGCGCTTTCTTT. This gives the protein CASSPGDRGGAFF. The full variable domain, completed using reference TRBV18 and TRBJ1-1, is NAGVMQNPRHLVRRRGQEARLRCSPMKGHSHVYWYRQLPEEGLKFMVYLQKENIIDESGMPKERFSAEFPKEGPSILRIQQVVRGDSAAYFCASSPGDRGGAFFGQGTRLTVV.